This T cell receptor beta chain was captured in a study of T cell changes during pregnancy in multiple sclerosis (dated by TCRdb to the late 2010s). Background for the entire study: The study examined how the T cell repertoire changed over the course of pregnancy in women with multiple sclerosis.

The CDR3, from cysteine to phenylalanine, totals 14 residues. This entry keeps only the CDR3 DNA: 42 bases, framed from base 1. V loses 0 bases, J loses 4 bases, and the germline ends lie 10 bases apart. Based on the germline V gene, the CDR1 and CDR2 sequences are MGHRA and YSYEKL. Library construction relied on the immunoSEQ multiplex PCR assay. Not all clones reach the TCRdb copy of this immuneACCESS table, which keeps in-frame sequences only. Checked studies attribute under half of the gap to unresolved V genes and leave the rest unexplained. Within this sample are 55,000 to 85,000 clones, with 90% of them counted one time only. Around 1.4% of the sample is held by the ten biggest clonotypes. This clone was recorded a few times. This receptor's antigen is unknown. Base qualities are missing; no much larger clone stands one base away.

Specimen: peripheral blood, collected in the third trimester of pregnancy. The chain was built from TRBV4-1 and TRBJ2-7, with the D segment identity uncertain. This TCR derives from a female donor with multiple sclerosis, enrolled in a pregnancy study. The DNA sequence is TGCGCCAGCAGCCAAGATATAATCCTTTACGAGCAGTACTTC. Its protein is CASSQDIILYEQYF.